These T cell receptor beta chains were read from a single sample in a study of identical twins. TCRdb reprocessed the 5' RACE reads via MiXCR and lists one record per CDR3 protein. The table shows hundreds of thousands of distinct CDR3 sequences, with 21% occurring only once. The data were also submitted as part of a second study, on T cells expressing NK-cell markers.

The sample was PBMCs. These receptors all come from a woman younger than 30 in good health. The CDR3 runs from the conserved cysteine through the conserved F or W. Each record gives: CDR3 DNA, CDR3 protein, V gene, J gene, D gene, clone size. The D gene is left open where the match is weak. Clone size is stated in some rows and not others, as once, few, many or a class when expanded.

CDR3 DNA: TGTGCCAGCAGCCTCACGGGGAGGGCAGCCTATGGCTACACCTTC; CDR3 protein: CASSLTGRAAYGYTF; V gene: TRBV7-3; J gene: TRBJ1-2; D gene: .; clone size: .
CDR3 DNA: TGTGCCAGCAGTTTATCAGGTGTCTCACGTGCCACCGGGGAGCTGTTTTTT; CDR3 protein: CASSLSGVSRATGELFF; V gene: TRBV27; J gene: TRBJ2-2; D gene: .; clone size: .
CDR3 DNA: TGTGCCGTCCCCCTAAAGGATGGCTACACCTTC; CDR3 protein: CAVPLKDGYTF; V gene: TRBV12-3/TRBV12-4; J gene: TRBJ1-2; D gene: .; clone size: .
CDR3 DNA: TGTGCCAGCAGAATTCCGGGACAGGGTTCCTACGAGCAGTACTTC; CDR3 protein: CASRIPGQGSYEQYF; V gene: TRBV7-2; J gene: TRBJ2-7; D gene: TRBD1; clone size: .
CDR3 DNA: TGTGCCAGCAGTTTCGGGGAGTCCCTCCACTTT; CDR3 protein: CASSFGESLHF; V gene: TRBV12-3/TRBV12-4; J gene: TRBJ1-6; D gene: .; clone size: .
CDR3 DNA: TGTGCCAGCAGCGCCTTACTAACAGATACGCAGTATTTT; CDR3 protein: CASSALLTDTQYF; V gene: TRBV9; J gene: TRBJ2-3; D gene: .; clone size: .
CDR3 DNA: TGTGCCATCAGCCGGGACGGGGGCACAGATACGCAGTATTTT; CDR3 protein: CAISRDGGTDTQYF; V gene: TRBV10-3; J gene: TRBJ2-3; D gene: .; clone size: many
CDR3 DNA: TGCAGCGTTATTTCCGTGGACACTGAAGCTTTCTTT; CDR3 protein: CSVISVDTEAFF; V gene: TRBV29-1; J gene: TRBJ1-1; D gene: .; clone size: many
CDR3 DNA: TGTGCCACCTCATCAGGGGTGGGGATTTACAATGAGCAGTTCTTC; CDR3 protein: CATSSGVGIYNEQFF; V gene: TRBV6-1; J gene: TRBJ2-1; D gene: .; clone size: few
CDR3 DNA: TGTGCCAGCAGACTTTTTGGTCTAGCCAGCGAGCAGTACTTC; CDR3 protein: CASRLFGLASEQYF; V gene: TRBV6-1; J gene: TRBJ2-7; D gene: .; clone size: .
CDR3 DNA: TGTGCCAGCAGCCCTAACCCCGGGACTAGCGAGAGCACAGATACGCAGTATTTT; CDR3 protein: CASSPNPGTSESTDTQYF; V gene: TRBV12-3/TRBV12-4; J gene: TRBJ2-3; D gene: TRBD2; clone size: .
CDR3 DNA: TGTGCCAGCAGTTCCATCGGGCAAGGGCTGTACGAGCAGTACTTC; CDR3 protein: CASSSIGQGLYEQYF; V gene: TRBV6-2/TRBV6-3; J gene: TRBJ2-7; D gene: .; clone size: .
CDR3 DNA: TGTGCCAGCAGCTTACAATTCGGAGTAAACGGGGAGCTGTTTTTT; CDR3 protein: CASSLQFGVNGELFF; V gene: TRBV7-9; J gene: TRBJ2-2; D gene: .; clone size: .
CDR3 DNA: TGCAGTGCTAGGGAGATCTCCTACGAGCAGTACTTC; CDR3 protein: CSAREISYEQYF; V gene: TRBV20-1; J gene: TRBJ2-7; D gene: .; clone size: .
CDR3 DNA: TGTGCCAGCAGCCCCGGGACAACTAACCAAGAGACCCAGTACTTC; CDR3 protein: CASSPGTTNQETQYF; V gene: TRBV13; J gene: TRBJ2-5; D gene: .; clone size: few
CDR3 DNA: TGTGCCAGCAGCTTCCGATTAGCGCATATGAACAATGAGCAGTTCTTC; CDR3 protein: CASSFRLAHMNNEQFF; V gene: TRBV7-2; J gene: TRBJ2-1; D gene: .; clone size: .
CDR3 DNA: TGTGCCAGCAGCTTAGTGGCAGGGACGGGAGCCTACGAGCAGTACTTC; CDR3 protein: CASSLVAGTGAYEQYF; V gene: TRBV7-2; J gene: TRBJ2-7; D gene: .; clone size: few
CDR3 DNA: TGTGCCAGCAGTGGTTCAGGGGGCACAGATACGCAGTATTTT; CDR3 protein: CASSGSGGTDTQYF; V gene: TRBV6-4; J gene: TRBJ2-3; D gene: .; clone size: many
CDR3 DNA: TGCAGTGCTCGAGGGGGCGTCACAGATACGCAGTATTTT; CDR3 protein: CSARGGVTDTQYF; V gene: TRBV20-1; J gene: TRBJ2-3; D gene: TRBD1; clone size: many
CDR3 DNA: TGTGCCAGCAGATGGACAGGGCGTGAGACCCAGTACTTC; CDR3 protein: CASRWTGRETQYF; V gene: TRBV6-1; J gene: TRBJ2-5; D gene: TRBD1; clone size: .
CDR3 DNA: TGTGCCAGCTCCGCCCTCGCCCGGATCTCCTACAATGAGCAGTTCTTC; CDR3 protein: CASSALARISYNEQFF; V gene: TRBV7-2; J gene: TRBJ2-1; D gene: .; clone size: many
CDR3 DNA: TGTGCCAGCTCACCAAGGGTCAGCACAGATACGCAGTATTTT; CDR3 protein: CASSPRVSTDTQYF; V gene: TRBV18; J gene: TRBJ2-3; D gene: .; clone size: few
CDR3 DNA: TGCAGTGCTAGGACAGGGGAAAAACTGTTTTTT; CDR3 protein: CSARTGEKLFF; V gene: TRBV20-1; J gene: TRBJ1-4; D gene: TRBD1; clone size: few
CDR3 DNA: TGCAGTGCTATGGTGACGGGACTAGCGTCTACCTACGAGCAGTACTTC; CDR3 protein: CSAMVTGLASTYEQYF; V gene: TRBV20-1; J gene: TRBJ2-7; D gene: TRBD2; clone size: few
CDR3 DNA: TGCGCCAGCAGTGGGACGGGCCACTTTCCTTCCTACAATGAGCAGTTCTTC; CDR3 protein: CASSGTGHFPSYNEQFF; V gene: TRBV5-1; J gene: TRBJ2-1; D gene: .; clone size: .
CDR3 DNA: TGTGCCAGCAGCCAAGAGGCAGCTCTGGCAGATACGCAGTATTTT; CDR3 protein: CASSQEAALADTQYF; V gene: TRBV4-2; J gene: TRBJ2-3; D gene: .; clone size: many
CDR3 DNA: TGTGCCAGCAGCCCGAAGGAAGGTGACGGCTACGAGCAGTACTTC; CDR3 protein: CASSPKEGDGYEQYF; V gene: TRBV7-6; J gene: TRBJ2-7; D gene: .; clone size: .
CDR3 DNA: TGTGCCTGGAGTGTACTAGGCGGGATAAGCTCCTACAATGAGCAGTTCTTC; CDR3 protein: CAWSVLGGISSYNEQFF; V gene: TRBV30; J gene: TRBJ2-1; D gene: .; clone size: .
CDR3 DNA: TGTGCCAGCAGCAAGACTAGAGCCGGGGAGCTGTTTTTT; CDR3 protein: CASSKTRAGELFF; V gene: TRBV12-3/TRBV12-4; J gene: TRBJ2-2; D gene: .; clone size: few
CDR3 DNA: TGCAGTGCTAGGGCCGGGCCAGGGGGATTTGGCGGCTACACCTTC; CDR3 protein: CSARAGPGGFGGYTF; V gene: TRBV20-1; J gene: TRBJ1-2; D gene: TRBD1; clone size: .
CDR3 DNA: TGCGCCAGCAGCCTGGGACTAGCGGGAGAGGCCGGGGAGCTGTTTTTT; CDR3 protein: CASSLGLAGEAGELFF; V gene: TRBV5-1; J gene: TRBJ2-2; D gene: TRBD2; clone size: few
CDR3 DNA: TGCAGTGCTAGTGTTTTTGGTCGGGGGGTTTCCTACAATGAGCAGTTCTTC; CDR3 protein: CSASVFGRGVSYNEQFF; V gene: TRBV20-1; J gene: TRBJ2-1; D gene: TRBD2; clone size: few
CDR3 DNA: TGTGCCACCAGTGCGGCTAGCGGGAGTTCCGGGGAGCTGTTTTTT; CDR3 protein: CATSAASGSSGELFF; V gene: TRBV24-1; J gene: TRBJ2-2; D gene: TRBD2; clone size: .
CDR3 DNA: TGTGCCAGCAACACCGGGCGCCAGGAAGGGGAGCTGTTTTTT; CDR3 protein: CASNTGRQEGELFF; V gene: TRBV12-3/TRBV12-4; J gene: TRBJ2-2; D gene: .; clone size: .
CDR3 DNA: TGTGCCAGCAGCCTAAGCGGGGGAGGGGGGGCCACTGAAGCTTTCTTT; CDR3 protein: CASSLSGGGGATEAFF; V gene: TRBV7-9; J gene: TRBJ1-1; D gene: .; clone size: .